The entry that follows covers one T cell receptor beta chain sequence. PCR primers comprised 60 Vbeta and 13 Jbeta primers. The table came from immunoSEQ multiplex PCR; TCRdb's copy has only in-frame clones and leaves some out. The sample holds 150,000 to 200,000 clones, around 80% seen once. This sample is part of a study of cytomegalovirus exposure and HLA in healthy donors. The specimen sequenced was PBMCs. This receptor was taken from a woman in her 30s in good health and CMV-seropositive.

In DNA, the CDR3 is TGTGCCAGCAGCGTGGACAGCTCCTACGAGCAGTACTTC. The encoded protein is CASSVDSSYEQYF. The rearrangement links TRBV9 to TRBJ2-7; D possibly corresponds to TRBD1 (6 bases). Germline V gene lookup returns CDR1 SGDLS and CDR2 YYNGEE. This CDR3 region has 13 residues. V was shortened by 2 bases and J by 0 bases, with 6 bases between the two germline ends.